This T cell receptor (beta chain) emerged from a study of T cell repertoires in ileal Crohn's disease. Study overall: At surgery, under 40% of patients smoked, with median disease duration 7.9 years.

TCRdb keeps only in-frame clones here, not all; method: immunoSEQ multiplex PCR. This repertoire shows some 15,000 clones, 84% found once; its top ten account for about 6.8%. Points on this clone: As yet, its antigen is unknown.

Study-wide points: Compared with non-smokers, active smokers at surgery showed more clonal expansions. Mucosal expansions were suggested to be mainly CD8 T cells.

The sequenced sample was ileal tissue. The TCR was taken from an adult with Crohn's disease.

The CDR3 here is CAWSGGGNQPQHF. The CDR3 DNA is TGTGCCTGGAGTGGGGGGGGCAATCAGCCCCAGCATTTT. The chain joins TRBV30 to TRBJ1-5; a possible D gene is TRBD1 (5 bases). Germline V CDR1 and CDR2: GTSNPN, SVGIG (reference sequence). This CDR3 has 13 amino acids. The ends were cut back, 1 base at V and 2 bases at J, with 6 bases in the middle.